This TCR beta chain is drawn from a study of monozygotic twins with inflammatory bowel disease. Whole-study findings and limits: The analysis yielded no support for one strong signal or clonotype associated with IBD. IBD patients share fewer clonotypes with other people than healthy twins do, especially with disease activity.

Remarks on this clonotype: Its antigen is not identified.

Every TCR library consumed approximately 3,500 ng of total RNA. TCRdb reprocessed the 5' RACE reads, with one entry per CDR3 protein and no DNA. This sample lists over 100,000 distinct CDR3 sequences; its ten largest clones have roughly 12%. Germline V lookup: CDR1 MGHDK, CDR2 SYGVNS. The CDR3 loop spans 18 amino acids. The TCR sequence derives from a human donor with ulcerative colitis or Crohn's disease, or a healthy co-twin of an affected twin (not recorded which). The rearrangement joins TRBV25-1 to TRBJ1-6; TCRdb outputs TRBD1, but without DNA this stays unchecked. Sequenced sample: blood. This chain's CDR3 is CASSDSLQGLGHNSPLHF.